Following are 20 T cell receptor beta chains from one sample sequenced in a study of long-term antiretroviral therapy in people with HIV. The assay used was immunoSEQ (version v3.0), run at survey level. Here immunoSEQ multiplex PCR was the method, and the copy in TCRdb shows in-frame clones only, minus some. The sample lists approximately 25,000 clones; approximately 80% were seen once. The source was unsorted PBMCs, collected 3 years after starting antiretroviral therapy. The origin of the receptors is a man in his forties or fifties with HIV.

The V call is TRBV30, the J call TRBJ2-3; 12 bases map to TRBD2. The junction had 7 bases not matched to a gene; V was cut back by 5 bases and J by 7 bases. Germline V lookup: CDR1 GTSNPN, CDR2 SVGIG (reference sequence). The CDR3 is 14 residues long. The CDR3 bases are TGTGCCTGGGCCCTAGCGGGGGGGCCAAATACGCAGTATTTT. This sequence encodes CAWALAGGPNTQYF.

The chain has TRBV21-1 and TRBJ2-7; TRBD2 is the table's D call and was not checked against the DNA. TRBV21-1 is a listed pseudogene. This CDR3 is 10 amino acids long. CDR3 nucleotides: TGTGCCAGCATCGGGGGCGAGCAGTACTTC. It specifies CASIGGEQYF.

The CDR3 nucleotides are TGTGCCAGCAGCAGACTAGCGGGGGGACTTGAGCAGTTCTTC. Translated, it gives CASSRLAGGLEQFF. The V gene is TRBV7-3, the J gene TRBJ2-1, with 13 bases fitting TRBD2. Germline CDR1 and CDR2: SGHTA and FQGTGA. The CDR3 consists of 14 residues. Trimming cost V 5 bases and J 9 bases; bases outside gene matches: 4.

The chain joins TRBV19 to TRBJ1-2; D is ambiguous. CDR3 size: 13 residues. With 8 bases removed from V and 1 base from J, the gap between germline ends came to 11 bases. Germline CDR1 reads LNHDA; CDR2 reads SQIVND (reference sequence). The CDR3 reads CASRPEGNYGYTF. CDR3 DNA: TGTGCCAGTCGGCCGGAGGGTAACTATGGCTACACCTTC.

This clone was detected once. This rearrangement joins TRBV5-1 to TRBJ2-2; 8 bases line up with TRBD1. This CDR3 has 16 amino acids. Per germline, CDR1 SGHRS and CDR2 YFSETQ. The V gene end was trimmed by 2 bases and the J gene end by 0 bases; junction bases not matched to a gene: 3. The CDR3 sequence is CASSFRTGPNTGELFF. DNA of the CDR3: TGCGCCAGCAGCTTTAGGACAGGGCCGAACACCGGGGAGCTGTTTTTT.

The DNA for the CDR3 is TGTGCCAGCGGGGTTGCCGGCACTGAAGCTTTCTTT. Translated, it gives CASGVAGTEAFF. The rearrangement links TRBV25-1 to TRBJ1-1; D is undetermined. Germline loops: CDR1 MGHDK, CDR2 SYGVNS. The V gene lost 8 bases and the J gene lost 4 bases, with 11 bases spanning the gap. The CDR3 loop spans 12 amino acids.

This rearrangement joins TRBV11-3 to TRBJ2-1; D is uncertain. Germline loops: CDR1 SGHNT, CDR2 YENEEA. This CDR3 has 13 amino acids. Trimming left V 1 base short and J 8 bases short, with 9 bases between. Here the CDR3 DNA reads TGTGCCAGCAGCTTAGTGATAAGGGATGAGCAGTTCTTC. Translation: CASSLVIRDEQFF.

This chain joins TRBV15 and TRBJ1-5, with unresolved D. V gave up 6 bases and J gave up 1 base, with 22 bases separating them. Germline CDR1 is LNHNV and CDR2 is YYDKDF (reference sequence). The CDR3 length is 18 residues. The CDR3 nucleotides read TGTGCCACCAGAGCAAGCGACGGGCGAACTTTCAGCAATCAGCCCCAGCATTTT. Protein: CATRASDGRTFSNQPQHF.

This sequence joins TRBV9 and TRBJ2-1; 7 bases line up with TRBD2. Losses at the gene ends were 0 bases for V and 4 bases for J; bases not matched to a gene: 7. Looked up from germline, CDR1 is SGDLS and CDR2 is YYNGEE. This CDR3 spans 16 amino acids. CDR3 protein: CASSVGASGYYNEQFF. The CDR3 DNA sequence: TGTGCCAGCAGCGTAGGGGCTAGCGGCTATTACAATGAGCAGTTCTTC.

This clone was observed once. The chain recombines TRBV6-5 with TRBJ2-7; 8 positions agree with TRBD2. Trimming at V came to 7 bases and at J to 4 bases, leaving 9 bases not matched to a gene. From germline, CDR1 is MNHEY and CDR2 SVGAGI. The CDR3 sequence is 14 residues long. CDR3 nucleotides: TGTGCCAGCAACGGGAGGGGACTTACTTACGAGCAGTACTTC. As protein: CASNGRGLTYEQYF.

This chain links TRBV15 with TRBJ2-5, with D possibly matching TRBD2 (6 bases). CDR1 LNHNV and CDR2 YYDKDF come from the germline V gene (reference sequence). Trimming took off 0 bases at V and 7 bases at J, with 15 bases between the two ends. This CDR3 is built from 15 residues. The CDR3 loop is CATSRDISQGGTQYF. Written as DNA, the CDR3 is TGTGCCACCAGCAGAGATATATCCCAGGGAGGGACCCAGTACTTC.

This chain connects TRBV5-1 to TRBJ2-7; TRBD2 aligns across 9 bases. The V and J ends lost 4 bases and 4 bases, in that order; junction bases with no gene match: 6. This CDR3 spans 14 amino acids. Germline values: CDR1 SGHRS, CDR2 YFSETQ. The CDR3: CASSVSSGTYEQYF. The CDR3 DNA reads as TGCGCCAGCAGCGTCTCTAGCGGGACTTACGAGCAGTACTTC. Supplemented by reference TRBV5-1 and TRBJ2-7, the full variable domain reads KAGVTQTPRYLIKTRGQQVTLSCSPISGHRSVSWYQQTPGQGLQFLFEYFSETQRNKGNFPGRFSGRQFSNSRSEMNVSTLELGDSALYLCASSVSSGTYEQYFGPGTRLTVT.

The chain recombines TRBV5-1 with TRBJ2-5; 9 bases are a match to TRBD1. This CDR3 is built from 15 residues. From germline, CDR1 is SGHRS and CDR2 YFSETQ. J was trimmed by 5 bases and V by 2 bases; bases with no gene match: 7. Here the CDR3 DNA reads TGCGCCAGCAGCTTCGGGACAGGGCGCCTCGAGACCCAGTACTTC. This codes for CASSFGTGRLETQYF. The full variable domain, its missing parts supplied by reference TRBV5-1 and TRBJ2-5, is KAGVTQTPRYLIKTRGQQVTLSCSPISGHRSVSWYQQTPGQGLQFLFEYFSETQRNKGNFPGRFSGRQFSNSRSEMNVSTLELGDSALYLCASSFGTGRLETQYFGPGTRLLVL.

The chain joins TRBV11-2 to TRBJ2-2, with a weak D call TRBD2 (7 bases). CDR3 length: 15 amino acids. Germline CDR1 is SGHAT and CDR2 is FQNNGV. Trimming took off 4 bases at V and 6 bases at J, with 15 bases between the two ends. For the CDR3, the DNA is TGTGCCAGCAGCTCCTACGGGGGGCCGGCCGGGGAGCTGTTTTTT. It is translated as CASSSYGGPAGELFF.

This CDR3 is CASSSGSSTDTQYF. CDR3 nucleotides: TGCGCCAGCAGCTCGGGGTCCTCCACAGATACGCAGTATTTT. V and J are TRBV5-1 and TRBJ2-3; possibly TRBD2 for D (5 bases). This CDR3 contains 14 residues. V lost 3 bases and J 2 bases, leaving 10 bases between the germline ends. CDR1 is SGHRS, CDR2 YFSETQ, per germline.

The rearrangement uses TRBV11-3 and TRBJ1-1, with 9 bases lining up with TRBD1. Germline V gives CDR1 SGHNT, CDR2 YENEEA. This CDR3 has 15 residues. V gave up 3 bases and J gave up 3 bases; unmatched junction bases: 5. CDR3 loop: CASSFGTGRYTEAFF. CDR3 in DNA: TGTGCCAGCAGCTTTGGGACAGGGAGATACACTGAAGCTTTCTTT.

The chain has TRBV28 and TRBJ2-7, with D maybe TRBD2 (5 bases). Deletions cut 2 bases from V and 8 bases from J, with 19 bases between. Germline-derived CDR1 and CDR2 are MDHEN and SYDVKM. This CDR3 has 15 amino acids. This CDR3 reads CASSLGSNRIAQQYF. In DNA, the CDR3 is TGTGCCAGCAGTTTAGGTTCGAACAGAATAGCGCAGCAGTACTTC.

The J gene is TRBJ2-7, the V gene TRBV11-3; D is uncertain. CDR1 is SGHNT and CDR2 is YENEEA in the germline V gene. V dropped 5 bases and J dropped 4 bases, with 6 bases sitting between them. CDR3 size: 11 residues. The CDR3 is CASSQAYEQYF. The CDR3 nucleotides read TGTGCCAGCAGCCAGGCTTACGAGCAGTACTTC.

The chain is built from TRBV7-9 and TRBJ2-3; 9 bases map to TRBD2. Germline V gives CDR1 SEHNR, CDR2 FQNEAQ (reference sequence). The CDR3 runs to 18 residues. V lost 4 bases, J lost 3 bases, and 14 bases stayed unmatched. CDR3 coding DNA: TGTGCCAGCAGCTCTCACGGGGTAGCGGGGGAGGTAACAGATACGCAGTATTTT. Its protein is CASSSHGVAGEVTDTQYF.

The CDR3 here is CASSQDLSLWTSRDRADTQYF. CDR3 bases: TGCGCCAGCAGCCAAGACCTGTCCCTTTGGACTAGCCGCGACAGGGCAGATACGCAGTATTTT. The chain joins TRBV4-3 to TRBJ2-3; the D gene is possibly TRBD2 (8 bases). Trimming cost V 0 bases and J 4 bases, with 29 bases left between them. Germline V gives CDR1 LGHNA, CDR2 YSLEER. This CDR3 is 21 amino acids long.